This note documents a single TCR beta chain sequence. This record belongs to a study of radiation and T cells in renal cell carcinoma. Noted time point: baseline pretreatment blood. Treatment here: 15 Gy SBRT to primary tumor, nephrectomy 4 weeks later. The table came from immunoSEQ multiplex PCR; TCRdb's copy has only in-frame clones and leaves some out. The profile shows about 160,000 clones, roughly 90% of them singletons. Sequencing used blood, obtained from a patient whose treatment included radiotherapy and nephrectomy. The receptor comes from a woman aged 70-85 years with renal cell carcinoma.

In nucleotides, the CDR3 is TGTGCCAGCAGTTTAGCCAAGGGGGCACAGGGCAATTCACCCCTCCACTTT. It translates to CASSLAKGAQGNSPLHF. V usage is TRBV28 and J usage is TRBJ1-6; TRBD1 agrees at 7 bases. The CDR3 contains 17 residues. With 2 bases clipped from V and 7 bases from J, the junction kept 11 bases outside the gene matches. Germline CDR1 MDHEN, CDR2 SYDVKM.